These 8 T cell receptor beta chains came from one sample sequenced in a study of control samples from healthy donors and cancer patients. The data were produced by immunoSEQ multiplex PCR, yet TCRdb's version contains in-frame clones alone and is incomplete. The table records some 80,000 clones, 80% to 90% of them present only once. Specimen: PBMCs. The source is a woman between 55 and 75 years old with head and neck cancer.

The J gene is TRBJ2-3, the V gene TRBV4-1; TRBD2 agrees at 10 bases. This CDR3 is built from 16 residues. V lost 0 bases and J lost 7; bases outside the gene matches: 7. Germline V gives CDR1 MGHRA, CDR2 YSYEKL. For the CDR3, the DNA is TGCGCCAGCAGCCAAGAACGGATAGCGGGAGGTCATACGCAGTATTTT. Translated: CASSQERIAGGHTQYF.

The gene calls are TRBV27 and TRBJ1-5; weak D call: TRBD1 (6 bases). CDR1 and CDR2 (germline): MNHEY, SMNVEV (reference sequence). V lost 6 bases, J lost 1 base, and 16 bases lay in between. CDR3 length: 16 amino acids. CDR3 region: CASRTTGLGSNQPQHF. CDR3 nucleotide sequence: TGTGCCAGCAGGACTACAGGGCTCGGGAGCAATCAGCCCCAGCATTTT.

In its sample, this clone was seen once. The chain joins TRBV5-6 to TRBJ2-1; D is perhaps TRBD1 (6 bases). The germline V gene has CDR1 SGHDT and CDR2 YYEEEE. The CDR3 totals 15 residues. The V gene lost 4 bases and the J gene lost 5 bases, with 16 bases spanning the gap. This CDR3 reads CASSVRGWSNNEQFF. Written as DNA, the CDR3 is TGTGCCAGCAGCGTGAGGGGGTGGTCGAACAATGAGCAGTTCTTC.

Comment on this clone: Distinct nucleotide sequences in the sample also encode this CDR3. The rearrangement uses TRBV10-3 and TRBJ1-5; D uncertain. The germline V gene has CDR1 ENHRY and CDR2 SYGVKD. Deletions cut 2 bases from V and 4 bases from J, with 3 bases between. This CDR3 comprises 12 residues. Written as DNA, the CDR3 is TGTGCCATCAGTGAGAATAATCAGCCCCAGCATTTT. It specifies CAISENNQPQHF.

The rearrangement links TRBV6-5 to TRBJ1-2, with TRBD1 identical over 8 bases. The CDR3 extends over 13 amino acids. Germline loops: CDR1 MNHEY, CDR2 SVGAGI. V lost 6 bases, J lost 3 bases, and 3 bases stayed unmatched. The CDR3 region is CASRKGQDYGYTF. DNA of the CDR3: TGTGCCAGCAGGAAGGGACAGGACTATGGCTACACCTTC.

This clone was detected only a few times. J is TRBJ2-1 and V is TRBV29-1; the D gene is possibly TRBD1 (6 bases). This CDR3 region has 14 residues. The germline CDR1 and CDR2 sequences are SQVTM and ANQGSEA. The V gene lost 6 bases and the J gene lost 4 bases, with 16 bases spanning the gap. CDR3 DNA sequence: TGCAGCGTAACAGGGTCCTTTTCATACAATGAGCAGTTCTTC. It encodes CSVTGSFSYNEQFF.

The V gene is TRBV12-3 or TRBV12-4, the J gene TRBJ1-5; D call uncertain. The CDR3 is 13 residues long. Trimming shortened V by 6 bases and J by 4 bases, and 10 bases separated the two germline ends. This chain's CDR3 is CASSSSGNQPQHF. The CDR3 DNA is TGTGCCAGCAGCTCTAGCGGAAATCAGCCCCAGCATTTT.

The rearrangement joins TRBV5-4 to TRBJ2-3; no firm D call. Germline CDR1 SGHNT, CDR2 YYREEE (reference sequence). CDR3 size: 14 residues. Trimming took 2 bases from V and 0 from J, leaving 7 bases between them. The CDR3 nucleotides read TGTGCCAGCAGCTTCTGGTCTAGCACAGATACGCAGTATTTT. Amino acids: CASSFWSSTDTQYF.